This T cell receptor beta chain was observed in a study of immune evolution from preneoplasia to lung adenocarcinoma. General study results and limits: Later-stage lesions seemingly showed higher T cell density and diversity than normal lung.

This CDR3 is 14 amino acids long. The V and J ends lost 2 bases and 8 bases respectively, with 14 bases between them. Germline V gene data show CDR1 as SGDLS and CDR2 as YYNGEE. About this clone: What it recognizes is unknown.

Using immunoSEQ multiplex PCR, the repertoire was profiled, and TCRdb retains in-frame clones only, with some absent. The table has a few thousand clones, roughly 82% seen once. Patient tissue came from resections in Japan or China, 2014–2017. Two lung cancer pathologists independently confirmed each histologic diagnosis. The chain has TRBV9 and TRBJ2-1; D might be TRBD1 (6 bases). The TCR was taken from a person aged 60-80 years with lung adenocarcinoma. The source material was FFPE adjacent normal lung tissue. This chain's CDR3 is CASSVGTQPHEQFF. The DNA for the CDR3 is TGTGCCAGCAGCGTGGGGACACAGCCGCATGAGCAGTTCTTC.